The present TCR beta chain was sequenced within a study of control samples from healthy donors and cancer patients (dated by TCRdb to 2018 to 2020). The library was built by means of the immunoSEQ multiplex PCR assay. The table comes from immuneACCESS by way of TCRdb, which keeps in-frame sequences with V and J called. Part of the clones is missing from these tables; in studies checked, under half for an unresolved V gene and the rest for unknown reasons. The sample records around 130,000 clones, over 75% of which are singletons. The ten largest clones capture about 2.6% of the sample. A remark on this clone: No antigen is known for it. No much larger clone is present one base from it, and per-base qualities are unavailable.

The CDR3, cysteine through phenylalanine, is 11 amino acids long. Kept here is only the CDR3 DNA, which spans 33 bases and is read in frame from base 1. From V the trimming removes 6 bases and from J it removes 11 bases, while the gene matches leave 4 bases of the junction unaccounted for. Reading the germline V gene gives CDR1 MGHDK and CDR2 SYGVNS. Sample: blood. This receptor was identified in a young man in good health. The rearranged chain carries TRBV25-1 and TRBJ1-5, and TRBD1 aligns with 7 junction nucleotides. The encoded CDR3 is CASSPGQTQHF. In nucleotide form, the sequence is TGTGCCAGCAGCCCGGGACAGACCCAGCATTTT.